This TCR beta chain was identified in a study of a mutant IDH1 vaccine in newly diagnosed glioma. Notes on this clone: Its antigen is undetermined.

Time point given: week 5, during vaccination. Topical imiquimod was applied with each vaccine dose, which held 300 ug of mutant IDH1 20-mer peptide. Sequencing used immunoSEQ multiplex PCR; TCRdb keeps in-frame clones, though not all of them. The data hold about 40,000 clones, with 90% to 95% observed a single time. Germline loops: CDR1 SGHNT, CDR2 YYREEE (reference sequence). This CDR3 has 16 residues. The V and J ends lost 0 bases and 0 bases, in that order; junction bases with no gene match: 4. The V call is TRBV5-4, the J call TRBJ1-1; 8 positions agree with TRBD1. The sequence came from a man aged 50-59 years with glioma. The source was PBMCs, collected from a glioma patient whose treatment included an IDH1 peptide vaccine. The CDR3 DNA follows: TGTGCCAGCAGCTTGGTTACAGGGGGATTGAACACTGAAGCTTTCTTT. Amino acids: CASSLVTGGLNTEAFF.